This T cell receptor (beta chain) came from a study of immune evolution from preneoplasia to lung adenocarcinoma. This table comes from immunoSEQ multiplex PCR, and its TCRdb copy is limited to in-frame clones, with some not included. The profile shows 8,500 to 13,000 clones, 65% to 90% of them singletons. The CDR3 is 13 residues long. The germline V gene has CDR1 SQVTM and CDR2 ANQGSEA. The J segment lost 3 bases and the V segment lost 4 bases, leaving 2 bases of the junction unmatched. This clone was detected only once. This sequence joins TRBV29-1 and TRBJ2-1; 8 positions match TRBD1. The TCR sequence derives from a person aged 70 to 80 with lung adenocarcinoma. The sequencing sample was made of FFPE minimally invasive lung adenocarcinoma tissue. The DNA of the CDR3 is TGCAGCGTTGGCAGGGGGCACTACAATGAGCAGTTCTTC. The encoded protein is CSVGRGHYNEQFF.